This TCR beta chain is drawn from a study of human T cells and chemical hapten exposure. Turning to the study itself: TCR yields differed between samples (mainly from small differences in pooled library volume).

The sample holds a few counts of this clonotype. Its specificity is not known. Library construction involved attaching unique molecular identifiers to individual cDNA molecules, which allowed quantitative, reproducible TCR counting. TCRdb ran MiXCR on the RACE reads and lists one entry per CDR3 protein. The table has 300,000 to 450,000 distinct CDR3 sequences, roughly 5.3% seen once. Study-level findings and limits: DPC sensitization left the count of TCRs above 1 in 1000 unchanged. Significantly more large CDR3 similarity clusters were formed by expanded TCRs than by controls.

The junction had 5 bases not matched to a gene; V was cut back by 2 bases and J by 3 bases. The germline V gene has CDR1 SEHNR and CDR2 FQNEAQ (reference sequence). This CDR3 is 15 amino acids long. Time point reported: pre-sensitization, week 0. Treatment meaning: therapeutic diphenylcyclopropenone sensitization with weekly scalp DPC. This chain links TRBV7-9 with TRBJ2-7, with 9 bases lining up with TRBD2. The sequencing here drew on whole blood, taken in connection with sensitization to the hapten diphenylcyclopropenone (DPC). This clonotype was obtained from a woman aged 50 to 60 with alopecia areata. Some clones in this sample may be carry-over from other donors' samples. This CDR3 is CASSLPFSGSYEQYF. In DNA, the CDR3 is TGTGCCAGCAGCTTACCGTTTAGCGGGAGCTACGAGCAGTACTTC. The entire variable domain, with the rest obtained from reference TRBV7-9 and TRBJ2-7, is as follows: DTGVSQNPRHKITKRGQNVTFRCDPISEHNRLYWYRQTLGQGPEFLTYFQNEAQLEKSRLLSDRFSAERPKGSFSTLEIQRTEQGDSAMYLCASSLPFSGSYEQYFGPGTRLTVT.